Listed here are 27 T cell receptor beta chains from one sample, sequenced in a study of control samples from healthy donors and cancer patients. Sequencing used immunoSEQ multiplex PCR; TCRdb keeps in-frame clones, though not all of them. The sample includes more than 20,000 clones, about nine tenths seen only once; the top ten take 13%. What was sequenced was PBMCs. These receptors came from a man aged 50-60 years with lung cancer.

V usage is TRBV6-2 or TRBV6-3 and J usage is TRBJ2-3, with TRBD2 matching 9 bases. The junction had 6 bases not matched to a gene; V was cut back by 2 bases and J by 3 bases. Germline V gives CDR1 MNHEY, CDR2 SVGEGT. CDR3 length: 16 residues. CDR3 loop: CASSYPASGATDTQYF. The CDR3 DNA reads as TGTGCCAGCAGTTACCCCGCTAGCGGGGCGACAGATACGCAGTATTTT.

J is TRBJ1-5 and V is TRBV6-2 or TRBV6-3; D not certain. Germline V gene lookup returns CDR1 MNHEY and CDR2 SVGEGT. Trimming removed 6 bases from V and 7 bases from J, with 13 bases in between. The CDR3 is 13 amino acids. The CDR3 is CASSRGWRQPQHF. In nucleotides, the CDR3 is TGTGCCAGCAGCAGAGGGTGGCGACAGCCCCAGCATTTT.

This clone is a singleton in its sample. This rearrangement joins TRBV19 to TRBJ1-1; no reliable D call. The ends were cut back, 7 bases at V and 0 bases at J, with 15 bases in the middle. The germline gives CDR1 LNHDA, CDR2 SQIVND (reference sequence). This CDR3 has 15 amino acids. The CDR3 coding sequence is TGTGCCAGTACCCCATTGGCGGGGATGAACACTGAAGCTTTCTTT. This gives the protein CASTPLAGMNTEAFF.

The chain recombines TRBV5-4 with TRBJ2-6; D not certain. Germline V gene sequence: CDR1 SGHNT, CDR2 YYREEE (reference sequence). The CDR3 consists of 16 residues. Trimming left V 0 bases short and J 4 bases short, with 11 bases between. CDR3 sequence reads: CASSLEESVGANVLTF. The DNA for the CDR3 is TGTGCCAGCAGCTTGGAGGAGTCGGTGGGGGCCAACGTCCTGACTTTC.

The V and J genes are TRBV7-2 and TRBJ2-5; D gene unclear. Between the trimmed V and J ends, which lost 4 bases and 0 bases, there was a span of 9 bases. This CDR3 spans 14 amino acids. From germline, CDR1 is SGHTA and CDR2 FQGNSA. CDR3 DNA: TGTGCCAGCAGCTCCTCAGCGAACCAAGAGACCCAGTACTTC. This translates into CASSSSANQETQYF. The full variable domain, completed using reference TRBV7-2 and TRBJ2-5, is GAGVSQSPSNKVTEKGKDVELRCDPISGHTALYWYRQSLGQGLEFLIYFQGNSAPDKSGLPSDRFSAERTGGSVSTLTIQRTQQEDSAVYLCASSSSANQETQYFGPGTRLLVL.

CDR3 region: CASSPDATGGVGAFF. CDR3 sequence (DNA): TGCGCCAGCAGCCCGGATGCCACAGGGGGCGTTGGAGCTTTCTTT. The gene calls are TRBV5-1 and TRBJ1-1; 9 bases are a match to TRBD1. V was clipped by 4 bases and J by 10 bases; unmatched bases: 14. Germline assignment: CDR1 SGHRS and CDR2 YFSETQ. The CDR3 covers 15 residues. The entire variable domain, with the rest obtained from reference TRBV5-1 and TRBJ1-1, is as follows: KAGVTQTPRYLIKTRGQQVTLSCSPISGHRSVSWYQQTPGQGLQFLFEYFSETQRNKGNFPGRFSGRQFSNSRSEMNVSTLELGDSALYLCASSPDATGGVGAFFGQGTRLTVV.

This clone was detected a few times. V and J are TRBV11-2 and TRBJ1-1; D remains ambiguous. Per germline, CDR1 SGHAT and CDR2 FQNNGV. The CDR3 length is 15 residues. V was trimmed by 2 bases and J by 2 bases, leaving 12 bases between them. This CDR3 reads CASSLLAVTNTEAFF. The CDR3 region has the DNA TGTGCCAGCAGCTTACTAGCGGTTACCAACACTGAAGCTTTCTTT.

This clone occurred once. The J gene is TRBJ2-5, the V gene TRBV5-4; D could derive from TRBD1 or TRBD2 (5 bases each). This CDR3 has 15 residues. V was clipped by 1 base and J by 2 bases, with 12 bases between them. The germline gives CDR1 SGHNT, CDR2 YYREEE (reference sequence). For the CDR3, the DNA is TGTGCCAGCAGCTTGTTCGCCGAGGGGCAAGAGACCCAGTACTTC. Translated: CASSLFAEGQETQYF.

The CDR3 region is CASSEIRNTEAFF. The CDR3 nucleotides read TGTGCCAGCAGTGAAATAAGGAACACTGAAGCTTTCTTT. V usage is TRBV6-1 and J usage is TRBJ1-1, with D uncertain. The V end was cut by 2 bases, the J end by 1 base, with 5 bases between. Per the germline V gene, CDR1 is MNHNS and CDR2 is SASEGT. CDR3 length: 13 residues.

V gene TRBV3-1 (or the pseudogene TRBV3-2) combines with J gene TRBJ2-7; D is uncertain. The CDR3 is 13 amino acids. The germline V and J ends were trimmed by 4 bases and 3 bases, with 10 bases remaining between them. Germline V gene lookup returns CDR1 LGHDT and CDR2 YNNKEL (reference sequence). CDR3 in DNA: TGTGCCAGCAGCCCCTGGCAGGTCTACGAGCAGTACTTC. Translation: CASSPWQVYEQYF.

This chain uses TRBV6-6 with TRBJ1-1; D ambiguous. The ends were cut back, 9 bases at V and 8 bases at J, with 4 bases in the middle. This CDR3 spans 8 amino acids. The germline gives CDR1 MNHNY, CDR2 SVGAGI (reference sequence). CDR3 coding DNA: TGTGCCAGTGGAGAAGCTTTCTTT. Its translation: CASGEAFF.

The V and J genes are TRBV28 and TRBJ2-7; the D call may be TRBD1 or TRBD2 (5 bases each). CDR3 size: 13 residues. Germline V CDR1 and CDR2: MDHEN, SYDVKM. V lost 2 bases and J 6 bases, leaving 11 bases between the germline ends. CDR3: CASSLPGGSEQYF. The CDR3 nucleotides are TGTGCCAGCAGTTTACCTGGGGGAAGCGAGCAGTACTTC.

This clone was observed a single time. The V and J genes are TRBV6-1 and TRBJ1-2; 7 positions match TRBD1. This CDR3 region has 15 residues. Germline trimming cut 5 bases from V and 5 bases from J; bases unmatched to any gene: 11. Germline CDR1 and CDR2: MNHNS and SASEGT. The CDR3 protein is CASSHLTGPYYGYTF. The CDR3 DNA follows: TGTGCCAGCAGTCACCTGACAGGGCCCTATTATGGCTACACCTTC.

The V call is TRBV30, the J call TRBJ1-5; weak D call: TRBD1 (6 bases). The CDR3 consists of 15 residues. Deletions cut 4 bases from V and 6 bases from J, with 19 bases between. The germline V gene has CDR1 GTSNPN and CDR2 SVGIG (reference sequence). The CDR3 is CAWTLGGRWSQPQHF. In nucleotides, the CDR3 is TGTGCCTGGACCTTGGGGGGGCGCTGGAGTCAGCCCCAGCATTTT.

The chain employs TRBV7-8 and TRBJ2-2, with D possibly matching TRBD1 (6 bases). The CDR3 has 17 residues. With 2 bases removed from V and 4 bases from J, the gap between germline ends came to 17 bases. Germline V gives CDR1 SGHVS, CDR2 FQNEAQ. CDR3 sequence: CASSLRNGGAGTGELFF. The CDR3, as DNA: TGTGCCAGCAGCTTAAGAAATGGGGGCGCCGGCACCGGGGAGCTGTTTTTT. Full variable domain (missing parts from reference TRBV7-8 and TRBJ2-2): GAGVSQSPRYKVAKRGQDVALRCDPISGHVSLFWYQQALGQGPEFLTYFQNEAQLDKSGLPSDRFFAERPEGSVSTLKIQRTQQEDSAVYLCASSLRNGGAGTGELFFGEGSRLTVL.

The CDR3 bases are TGTGCCAGCAGTTTAGTGATGAACACTGAAGCTTTCTTT. Translation gives CASSLVMNTEAFF. The chain links TRBV12-3 or TRBV12-4 to TRBJ1-1; D is undetermined. This CDR3 has 13 amino acids. Trimming removed 1 base at V and 0 bases at J, with 3 bases between.

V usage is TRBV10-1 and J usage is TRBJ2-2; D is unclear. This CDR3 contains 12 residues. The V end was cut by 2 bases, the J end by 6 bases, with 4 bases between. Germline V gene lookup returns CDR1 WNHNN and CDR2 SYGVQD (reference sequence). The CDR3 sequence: CASSETSGELFF. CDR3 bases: TGCGCCAGCAGTGAGACTTCCGGGGAGCTGTTTTTT.

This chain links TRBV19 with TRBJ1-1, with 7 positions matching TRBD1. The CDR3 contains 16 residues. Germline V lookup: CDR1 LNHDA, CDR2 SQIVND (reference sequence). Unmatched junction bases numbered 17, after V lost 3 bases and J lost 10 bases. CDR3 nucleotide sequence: TGTGCCAGTAGTATTAGGACAGGCGGCGGGCAAAGGGGAGCTTTCTTT. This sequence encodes CASSIRTGGGQRGAFF.

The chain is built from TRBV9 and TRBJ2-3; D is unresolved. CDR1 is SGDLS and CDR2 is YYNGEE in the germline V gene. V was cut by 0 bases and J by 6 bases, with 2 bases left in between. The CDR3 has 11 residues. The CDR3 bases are TGTGCCAGCAGCGTAGCTGATACGCAGTATTTT. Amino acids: CASSVADTQYF.

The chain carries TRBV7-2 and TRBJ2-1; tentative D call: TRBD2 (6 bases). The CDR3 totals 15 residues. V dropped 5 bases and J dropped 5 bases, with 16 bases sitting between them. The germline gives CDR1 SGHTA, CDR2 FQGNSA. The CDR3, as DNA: TGTGCCAGCAGCCCTATGGCGGGGATCAACAATGAGCAGTTCTTC. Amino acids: CASSPMAGINNEQFF.

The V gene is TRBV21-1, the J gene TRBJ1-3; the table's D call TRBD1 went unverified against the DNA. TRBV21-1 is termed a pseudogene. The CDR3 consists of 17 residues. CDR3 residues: CASSKACVGTGRNTIYF. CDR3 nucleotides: TGTGCCAGCAGCAAAGCGTGTGTGGGGACAGGGAGAAACACCATATATTTT.

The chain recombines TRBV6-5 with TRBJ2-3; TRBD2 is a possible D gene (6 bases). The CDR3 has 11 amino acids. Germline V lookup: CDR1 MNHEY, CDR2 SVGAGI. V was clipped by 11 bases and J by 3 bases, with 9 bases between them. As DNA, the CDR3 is TGTGCCGCCGCGGGGACAGATACGCAGTATTTT. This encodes CAAAGTDTQYF.

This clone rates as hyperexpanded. CDR3 in DNA: TGTGCCAGCAGTTTAGGGACGGGCAGAATGAGGAAACTGTTTTTT. Encoded protein: CASSLGTGRMRKLFF. The chain carries TRBV27 and TRBJ1-4; D is possibly TRBD1 (5 bases). Germline V lookup: CDR1 MNHEY, CDR2 SMNVEV (reference sequence). This CDR3 comprises 15 residues. With 2 bases removed from V and 11 bases from J, the gap between germline ends came to 18 bases.

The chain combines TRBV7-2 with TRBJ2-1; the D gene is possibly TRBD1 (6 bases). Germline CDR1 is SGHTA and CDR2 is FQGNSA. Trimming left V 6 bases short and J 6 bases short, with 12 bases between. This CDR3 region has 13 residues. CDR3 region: CASRPQGVNEQFF. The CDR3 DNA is TGTGCCAGCAGACCACAGGGCGTCAATGAGCAGTTCTTC.

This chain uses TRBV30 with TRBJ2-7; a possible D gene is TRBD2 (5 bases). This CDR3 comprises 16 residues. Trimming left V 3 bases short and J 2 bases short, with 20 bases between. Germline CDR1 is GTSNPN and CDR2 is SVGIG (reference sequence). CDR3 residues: CAWSGSLTGFTYEQYF. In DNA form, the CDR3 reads TGTGCCTGGAGCGGAAGTCTTACGGGGTTTACCTACGAGCAGTACTTC.

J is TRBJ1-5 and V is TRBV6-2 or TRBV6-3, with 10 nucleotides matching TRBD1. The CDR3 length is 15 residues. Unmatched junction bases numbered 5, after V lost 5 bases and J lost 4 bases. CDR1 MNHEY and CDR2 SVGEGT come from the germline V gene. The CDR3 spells CASSRPGQGNQPQHF. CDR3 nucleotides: TGTGCCAGCAGTCGTCCGGGACAGGGGAATCAGCCCCAGCATTTT.

CDR3 DNA: TGCGCCAGCAGCGGAGCGGGGGGGCCGGCCTACAATGAGCAGTTCTTC. It yields the protein CASSGAGGPAYNEQFF. The chain is built from TRBV5-1 and TRBJ2-1, with 10 bases that match TRBD2. Germline V lookup: CDR1 SGHRS, CDR2 YFSETQ. The CDR3 runs 16 residues. V was pared by 4 bases and J by 2 bases, with 6 bases of the junction left unmatched.